This T cell receptor beta chain came from a study of tumor-infiltrating lymphocytes in primary liver carcinoma (dated by TCRdb to 2015 to 2018). Study-wide context: The five patients, three men and two women aged 30 to 69 years, had hepatocellular carcinoma (four) or combined HCC and intrahepatic cholangiocarcinoma (one). To link TCRbeta repertoire diversity with the local molecular phenotype, the approximately 25 tumor region samples were profiled using Agilent mRNA microarrays. Each sample produced roughly 3.65 to 8 million productive TCRbeta reads, and read depth showed no significant difference between tissue types. Repertoires from technical replicates were highly reproducible, with mean shared-clone rates about 0.91 and correlation coefficients above 0.95. A total of about 35 specimens from 5 patients, comprising some 25 tumor regions, 5 adjacent noncancerous liver tissues and 5 peripheral blood samples, were covered by TCRbeta repertoire sequencing. TCRbeta repertoire sequencing, expression microarrays and whole-exome sequencing were combined in the study across five regions of each liver tumor, with adjacent normal tissue and blood also included. Tumors of the five patients were stage T1-T3 N0M0 with maximum diameters of roughly 4.2 to 11 cm. Study-wide conclusions, independent of this receptor: The top 250 clones made up a significantly larger repertoire fraction in tumors than in blood (p = 0.039). Pairs of tumor regions showed greater repertoire overlap (mean about 35%) than tumor-adjacent pairs (approximately 17%) or tumor-blood pairs (approximately 15%), which is consistent with antigen-driven expansion. Only 4 or 5 patients were included in the study, and the authors note that the findings should be validated in a larger study. Comparison of CD4+ and CD8+ T cell repertoires was precluded by the use of bulk unsorted samples. Only the TCR beta chain was sequenced, which likely underestimates true repertoire diversity because unpaired alpha chains were not captured. Only about 8-25% of top clones were found in all five regions of a tumor, suggesting spatial heterogeneity of tumor-infiltrating T cells.

Total RNA and DNA were co-extracted without cell sorting from roughly 20-30 mg of bulk tissue using the AllPrep DNA/RNA mini kit. Surgical resection was performed in China between November 2015 and March 2016 on about 5 patients with histopathologically diagnosed primary liver carcinoma. At the time of sampling, the patients had chronic HBV infection and had not received any treatment. Each tumor was sampled at five spatially separated regions: the tumor centre plus the superior, inferior, left-lateral and right-lateral poles. More than 85% viable tumor cells were found by histology in every tumor sample. Each fresh piece of tumor and adjacent tissue was cut in two, with one half stored in RNAlater at -80 degrees C and the other half sent for histology. As encoded in the germline V gene (reference sequence), CDR1 is SEHNR while CDR2 is FQNEAQ. From its cysteine to its phenylalanine, the CDR3 spans 17 amino acids. The sequence is cut down to CDR3 DNA, 51 bases in frame from base 1.

TCRbeta-specific cDNA was reverse-transcribed from about 500 ng total RNA using a constant-region primer and ProtoScript II reverse transcriptase. The TCRbeta libraries were prepared through three rounds of nested multiplex PCR following a slightly modified ARM-PCR procedure. Multiplex TRBV1-TRBV30 forward primers and a Cbeta reverse primer were used in the first two PCR rounds, each of which was run for around 10 cycles. A final 25-cycle PCR with Deep VentR polymerase added sample barcodes and Illumina adapters. Before sequencing, amplicons between 200 and 500 bp were purified from gel using a QIAquick gel extraction kit. An Illumina HiSeq 2500 was used to sequence the TCRbeta amplicons, generating 250-bp paired-end reads. The paper's data handling went like this. Reads were quality-trimmed with Trimmomatic v0.33, and paired reads were merged with FLASH v1.2.11 to recover full CDR3 sequences. V, D and J germline segments were assigned to the rearranged TCRbeta sequences by MiGEC v1.2.1b. Clonotype statistics, along with Shannon-Wiener diversity indices, were calculated using VDJtools v1.0.0. Except for diversity analysis, only the 250 most abundant clonotypes of each sample were used in subsequent analyses to reduce sampling bias. TCRdb took the public reads, trimmed them with fastp at Q25, ran MiXCR for clone calling and kept in-frame beta chains. Each CDR3 protein appears once, grouped with its most common genes and DNA. TCRdb's processing, not the authors', yielded these V and J calls. The sample table shows 50,000 to 60,000 distinct CDR3 sequences, and roughly 80% are seen once. Jointly, the top ten make up roughly a quarter of the sample.

About this clonotype: Its antigen specificity is not known. The junction and the germline gene differ at one end; a read error may be behind it.

The clonotype originates from a man aged 40-49 years with primary liver carcinoma and hepatitis B virus infection. The sequence joins TRBV7-9 to TRBJ2-6; a weak D assignment points to TRBD1 (6 bases agree). Sequencing was performed on liver tumor tissue from sampling region 5. In the paper's terms, the cell subset or site label means: tumor region T5, tumor centre. The bases read TGTGCCAGCAGCCCCGACAGGTTAAGCTGTGGGACCAACATCCTGACTTTC. This is translated as CASSPDRLSCGTNILTF.